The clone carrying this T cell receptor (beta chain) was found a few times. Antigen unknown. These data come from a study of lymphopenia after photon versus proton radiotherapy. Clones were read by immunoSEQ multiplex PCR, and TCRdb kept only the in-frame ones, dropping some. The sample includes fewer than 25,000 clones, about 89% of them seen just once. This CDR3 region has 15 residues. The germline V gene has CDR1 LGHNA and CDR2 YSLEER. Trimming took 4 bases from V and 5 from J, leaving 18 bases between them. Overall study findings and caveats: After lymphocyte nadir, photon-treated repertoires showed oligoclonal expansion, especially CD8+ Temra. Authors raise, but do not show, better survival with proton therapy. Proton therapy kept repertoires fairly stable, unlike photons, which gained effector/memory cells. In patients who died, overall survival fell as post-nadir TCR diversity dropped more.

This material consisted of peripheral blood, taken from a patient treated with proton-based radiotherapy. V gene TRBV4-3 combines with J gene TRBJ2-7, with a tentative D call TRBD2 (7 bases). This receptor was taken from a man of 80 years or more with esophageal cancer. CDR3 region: CASSLSTGGLDEQYF. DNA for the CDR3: TGCGCCAGCAGCCTCAGCACGGGGGGCTTGGACGAGCAGTACTTC.